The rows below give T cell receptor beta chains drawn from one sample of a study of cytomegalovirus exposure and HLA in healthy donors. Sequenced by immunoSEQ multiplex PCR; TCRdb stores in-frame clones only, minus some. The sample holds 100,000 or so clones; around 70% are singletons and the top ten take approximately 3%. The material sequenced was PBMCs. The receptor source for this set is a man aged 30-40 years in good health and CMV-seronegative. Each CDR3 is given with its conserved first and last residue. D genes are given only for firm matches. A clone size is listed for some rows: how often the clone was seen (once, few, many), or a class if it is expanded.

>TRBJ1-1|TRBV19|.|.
CASSIVRNTEAFF
TGTGCCAGTAGTATAGTCAGGAACACTGAAGCTTTCTTT
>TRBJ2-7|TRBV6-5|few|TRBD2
CASRKFLAGGHEQYF
TGTGCCAGCAGAAAATTCCTAGCGGGAGGACACGAGCAGTACTTC
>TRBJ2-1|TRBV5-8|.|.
CASSPASFEQFF
TGTGCCAGCAGCCCAGCGAGCTTCGAGCAGTTCTTC
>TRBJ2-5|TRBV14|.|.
CASSQTGPPRGTQYF
TGTGCCAGCAGCCAGACAGGCCCACCTCGAGGGACCCAGTACTTC
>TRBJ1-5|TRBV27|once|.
CASTPTGKGLGQPQHF
TGTGCCAGCACCCCAACAGGGAAAGGGTTAGGTCAGCCCCAGCATTTT
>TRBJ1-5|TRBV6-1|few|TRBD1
CASSARDRGSNQPQHF
TGTGCCAGCAGTGCCCGGGACAGAGGTAGCAATCAGCCCCAGCATTTT
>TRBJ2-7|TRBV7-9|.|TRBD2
CASSLTSGQYF
TGTGCCAGCAGCTTAACTAGCGGGCAGTACTTC
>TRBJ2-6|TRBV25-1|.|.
CASSENRASGANVLTF
TGTGCCAGCAGTGAAAACAGGGCCTCTGGGGCCAACGTCCTGACTTTC
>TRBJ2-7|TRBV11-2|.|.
CASSSPLATPSSYEQYF
TGTGCCAGCAGCTCACCCCTGGCGACACCTTCGTCCTACGAGCAGTACTTC
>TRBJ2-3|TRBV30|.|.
CAWSFGGTSTDTQYF
TGTGCCTGGAGTTTTGGCGGTACGAGCACAGATACGCAGTATTTT
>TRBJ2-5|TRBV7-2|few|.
CASSLQGGTLQETQYF
TGTGCCAGCAGCTTACAGGGTGGTACCCTCCAAGAGACCCAGTACTTC
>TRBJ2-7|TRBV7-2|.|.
CASSLARVSDTSYEQYF
TGTGCCAGCAGCTTAGCGCGAGTCTCGGACACTTCCTACGAGCAGTACTTC
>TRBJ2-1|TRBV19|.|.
CASSMRQNSYNEQFF
TGTGCCAGTAGTATGAGGCAGAACTCCTACAATGAGCAGTTCTTC
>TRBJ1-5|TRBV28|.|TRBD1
CAASPQGAGFSGPQHF
TGTGCCGCATCACCCCAGGGGGCAGGCTTTTCGGGACCCCAGCATTTT
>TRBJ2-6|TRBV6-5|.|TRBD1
CASSRDRAGANVLTF
TGTGCCAGCAGCAGGGACAGGGCTGGGGCCAACGTCCTGACTTTC
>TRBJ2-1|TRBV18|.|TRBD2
CASSQGLAGDGDEQFF
TGTGCCAGCTCACAAGGACTAGCGGGAGACGGCGATGAGCAGTTCTTC